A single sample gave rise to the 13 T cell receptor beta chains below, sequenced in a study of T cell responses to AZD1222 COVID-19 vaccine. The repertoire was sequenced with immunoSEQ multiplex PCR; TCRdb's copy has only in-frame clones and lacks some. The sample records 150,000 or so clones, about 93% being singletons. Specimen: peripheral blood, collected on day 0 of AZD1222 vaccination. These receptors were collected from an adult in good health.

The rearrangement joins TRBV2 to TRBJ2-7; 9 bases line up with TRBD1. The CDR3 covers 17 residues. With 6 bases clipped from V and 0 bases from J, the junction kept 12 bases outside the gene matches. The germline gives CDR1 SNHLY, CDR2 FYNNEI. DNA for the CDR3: TGTGCCAGCAGGTACCCCCTGGGACAGGGCCCCTCCTACGAGCAGTACTTC. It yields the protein CASRYPLGQGPSYEQYF.

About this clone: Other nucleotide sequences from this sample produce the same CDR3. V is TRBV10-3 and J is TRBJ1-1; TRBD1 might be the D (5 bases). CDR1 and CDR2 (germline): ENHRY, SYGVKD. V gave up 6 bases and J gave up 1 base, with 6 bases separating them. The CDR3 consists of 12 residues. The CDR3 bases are TGTGCCATCAGCGGGGGGAACACTGAAGCTTTCTTT. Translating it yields CAISGGNTEAFF.

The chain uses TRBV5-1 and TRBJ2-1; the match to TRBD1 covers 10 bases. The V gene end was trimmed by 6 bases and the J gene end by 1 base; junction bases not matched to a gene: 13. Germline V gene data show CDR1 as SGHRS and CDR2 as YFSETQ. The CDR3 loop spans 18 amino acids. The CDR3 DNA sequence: TGCGCCAGCACAACCGACAGGGGGCAAGGAAGGTCCTACAATGAGCAGTTCTTC. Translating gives CASTTDRGQGRSYNEQFF. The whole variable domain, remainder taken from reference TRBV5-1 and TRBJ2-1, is KAGVTQTPRYLIKTRGQQVTLSCSPISGHRSVSWYQQTPGQGLQFLFEYFSETQRNKGNFPGRFSGRQFSNSRSEMNVSTLELGDSALYLCASTTDRGQGRSYNEQFFGPGTRLTVL.

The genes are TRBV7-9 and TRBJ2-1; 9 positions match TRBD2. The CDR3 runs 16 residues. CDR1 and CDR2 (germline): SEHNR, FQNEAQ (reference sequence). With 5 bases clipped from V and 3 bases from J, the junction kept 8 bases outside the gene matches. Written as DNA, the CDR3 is TGTGCCAGCAGCACCCGTTTAGCGGGAGACTACAATGAGCAGTTCTTC. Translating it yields CASSTRLAGDYNEQFF.

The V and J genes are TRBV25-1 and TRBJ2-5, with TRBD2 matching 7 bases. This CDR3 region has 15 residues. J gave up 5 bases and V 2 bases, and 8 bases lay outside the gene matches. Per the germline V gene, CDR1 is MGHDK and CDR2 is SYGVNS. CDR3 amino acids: CASSEQPGGWETQYF. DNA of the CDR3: TGTGCCAGCAGTGAACAACCCGGGGGGTGGGAGACCCAGTACTTC.

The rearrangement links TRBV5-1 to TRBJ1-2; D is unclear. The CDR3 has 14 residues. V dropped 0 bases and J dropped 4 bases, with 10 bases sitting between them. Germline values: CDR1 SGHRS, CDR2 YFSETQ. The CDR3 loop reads CASSLGAGSYGYTF. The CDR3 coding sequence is TGCGCCAGCAGCTTGGGTGCGGGGTCCTATGGCTACACCTTC. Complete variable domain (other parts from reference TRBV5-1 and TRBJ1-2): KAGVTQTPRYLIKTRGQQVTLSCSPISGHRSVSWYQQTPGQGLQFLFEYFSETQRNKGNFPGRFSGRQFSNSRSEMNVSTLELGDSALYLCASSLGAGSYGYTFGSGTRLTVV.

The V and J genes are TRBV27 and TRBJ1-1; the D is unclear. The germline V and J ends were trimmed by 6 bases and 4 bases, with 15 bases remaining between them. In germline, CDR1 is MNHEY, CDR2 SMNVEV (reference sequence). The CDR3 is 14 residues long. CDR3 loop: CASSPYMGGTEAFF. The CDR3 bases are TGTGCCAGCAGCCCTTATATGGGCGGCACTGAAGCTTTCTTT.

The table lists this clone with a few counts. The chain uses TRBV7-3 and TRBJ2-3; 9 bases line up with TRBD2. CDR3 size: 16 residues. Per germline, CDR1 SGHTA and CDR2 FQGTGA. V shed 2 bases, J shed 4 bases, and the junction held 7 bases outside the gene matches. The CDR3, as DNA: TGTGCCAGCAGCTTAGGGGTAGCGGGAGTGTCAGATACGCAGTATTTT. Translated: CASSLGVAGVSDTQYF.

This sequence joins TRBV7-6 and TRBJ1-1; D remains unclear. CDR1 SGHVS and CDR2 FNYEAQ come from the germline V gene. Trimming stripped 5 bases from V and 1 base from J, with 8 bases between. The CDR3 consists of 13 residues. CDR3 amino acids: CASSMTQNTEAFF. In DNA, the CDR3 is TGTGCCAGCAGCATGACACAGAACACTGAAGCTTTCTTT.

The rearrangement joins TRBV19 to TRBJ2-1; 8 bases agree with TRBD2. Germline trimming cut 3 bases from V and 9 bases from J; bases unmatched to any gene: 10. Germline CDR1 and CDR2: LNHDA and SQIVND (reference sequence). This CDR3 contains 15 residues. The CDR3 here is CASSIGTGGPGEQFF. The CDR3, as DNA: TGTGCCAGTAGTATCGGGACGGGAGGGCCAGGTGAGCAGTTCTTC. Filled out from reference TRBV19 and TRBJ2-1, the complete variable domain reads DGGITQSPKYLFRKEGQNVTLSCEQNLNHDAMYWYRQDPGQGLRLIYYSQIVNDFQKGDIAEGYSVSREKKESFPLTVTSAQKNPTAFYLCASSIGTGGPGEQFFGPGTRLTVL.

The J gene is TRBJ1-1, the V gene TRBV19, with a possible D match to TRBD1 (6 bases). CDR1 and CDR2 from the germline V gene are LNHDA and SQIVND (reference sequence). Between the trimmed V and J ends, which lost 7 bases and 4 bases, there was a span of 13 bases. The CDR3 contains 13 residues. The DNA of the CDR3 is TGTGCCAGTAATACAGGGAGAGGCACTGAAGCTTTCTTT. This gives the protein CASNTGRGTEAFF.

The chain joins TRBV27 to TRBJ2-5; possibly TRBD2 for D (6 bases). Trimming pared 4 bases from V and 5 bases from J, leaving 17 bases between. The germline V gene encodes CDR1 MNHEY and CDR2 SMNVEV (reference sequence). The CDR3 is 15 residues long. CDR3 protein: CASSWRGQPGETQYF. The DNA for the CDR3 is TGTGCCAGCAGTTGGCGGGGCCAGCCGGGGGAGACCCAGTACTTC.

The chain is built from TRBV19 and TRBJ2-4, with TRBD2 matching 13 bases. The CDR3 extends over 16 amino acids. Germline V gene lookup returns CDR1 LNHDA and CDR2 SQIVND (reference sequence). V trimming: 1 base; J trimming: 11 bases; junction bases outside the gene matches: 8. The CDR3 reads CASSIGGGLAGLVQYF. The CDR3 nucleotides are TGTGCCAGTAGTATAGGGGGGGGACTAGCGGGATTAGTTCAGTACTTC.